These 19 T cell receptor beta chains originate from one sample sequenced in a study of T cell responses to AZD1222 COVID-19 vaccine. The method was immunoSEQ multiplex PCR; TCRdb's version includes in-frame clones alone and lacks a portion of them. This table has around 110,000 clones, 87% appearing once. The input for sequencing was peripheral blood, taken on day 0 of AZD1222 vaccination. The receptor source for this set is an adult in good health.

CDR3 loop: CASSSRIRALTDTQYF. The CDR3 nucleotides are TGTGCCAGCAGCTCCCGGATCCGGGCCCTCACAGATACGCAGTATTTT. This sequence joins TRBV5-6 and TRBJ2-3; D is undetermined. Germline CDR1 is SGHDT and CDR2 is YYEEEE. Trimming shortened V by 3 bases and J by 2 bases, and 16 bases separated the two germline ends. The CDR3 is 16 amino acids.

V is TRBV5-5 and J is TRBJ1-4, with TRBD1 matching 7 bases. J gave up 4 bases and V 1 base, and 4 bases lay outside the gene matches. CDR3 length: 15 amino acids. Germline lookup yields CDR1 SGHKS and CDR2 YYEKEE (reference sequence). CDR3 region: CASSLSHRGNEKLFF. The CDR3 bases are TGTGCCAGCAGCTTGTCCCACAGGGGTAATGAAAAACTGTTTTTT. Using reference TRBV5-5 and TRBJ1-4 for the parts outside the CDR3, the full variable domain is DAGVTQSPTHLIKTRGQQVTLRCSPISGHKSVSWYQQVLGQGPQFIFQYYEKEERGRGNFPDRFSARQFPNYSSELNVNALLLGDSALYLCASSLSHRGNEKLFFGSGTQLSVL.

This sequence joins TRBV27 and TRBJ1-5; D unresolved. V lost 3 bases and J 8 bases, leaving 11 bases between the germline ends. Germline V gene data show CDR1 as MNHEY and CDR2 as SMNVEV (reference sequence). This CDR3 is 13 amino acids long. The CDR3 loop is CASSLRGIKPQHF. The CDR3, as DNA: TGTGCCAGCAGTTTGAGAGGGATAAAGCCCCAGCATTTT.

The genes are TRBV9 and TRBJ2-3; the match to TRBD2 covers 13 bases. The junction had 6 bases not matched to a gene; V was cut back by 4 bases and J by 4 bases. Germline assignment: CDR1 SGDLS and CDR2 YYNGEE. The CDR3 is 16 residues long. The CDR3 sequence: CASSPPGLAGPDTQYF. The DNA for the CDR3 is TGTGCCAGCAGCCCTCCGGGACTAGCGGGACCAGATACGCAGTATTTT.

The CDR3 here is CASGRAPNYEQYF. CDR3 bases: TGTGCCAGCGGACGGGCACCCAACTACGAGCAGTACTTC. The rearrangement links TRBV6-5 to TRBJ2-7; D not certain. Germline V lookup: CDR1 MNHEY, CDR2 SVGAGI. The CDR3 has 13 amino acids. Trimming took off 8 bases at V and 3 bases at J, with 14 bases between the two ends.

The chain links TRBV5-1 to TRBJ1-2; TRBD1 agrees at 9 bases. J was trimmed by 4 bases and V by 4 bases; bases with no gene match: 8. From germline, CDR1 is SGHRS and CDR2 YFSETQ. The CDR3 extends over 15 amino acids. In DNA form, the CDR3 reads TGCGCCAGCAGCACCTCGACAGGGGGGGCCTATGGCTACACCTTC. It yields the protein CASSTSTGGAYGYTF. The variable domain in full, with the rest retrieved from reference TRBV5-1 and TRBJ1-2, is KAGVTQTPRYLIKTRGQQVTLSCSPISGHRSVSWYQQTPGQGLQFLFEYFSETQRNKGNFPGRFSGRQFSNSRSEMNVSTLELGDSALYLCASSTSTGGAYGYTFGSGTRLTVV.

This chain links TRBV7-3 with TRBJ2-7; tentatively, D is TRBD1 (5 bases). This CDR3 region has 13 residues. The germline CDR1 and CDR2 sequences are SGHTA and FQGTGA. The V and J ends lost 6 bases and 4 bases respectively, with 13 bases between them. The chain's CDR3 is CASSFDRLYEQYF. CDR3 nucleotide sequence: TGTGCCAGCAGTTTCGACAGACTGTACGAGCAGTACTTC.

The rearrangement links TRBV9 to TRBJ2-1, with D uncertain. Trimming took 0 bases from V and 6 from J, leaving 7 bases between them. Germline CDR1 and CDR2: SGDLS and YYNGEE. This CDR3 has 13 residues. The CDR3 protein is CASSVEAGNEQFF. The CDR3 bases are TGTGCCAGCAGCGTAGAGGCAGGCAATGAGCAGTTCTTC.

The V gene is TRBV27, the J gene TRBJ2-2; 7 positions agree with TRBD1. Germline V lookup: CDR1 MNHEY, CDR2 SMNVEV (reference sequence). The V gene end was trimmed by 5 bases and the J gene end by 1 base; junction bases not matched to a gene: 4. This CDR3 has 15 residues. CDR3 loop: CASSPWTGNTGELFF. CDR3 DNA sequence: TGTGCCAGCAGTCCCTGGACAGGGAACACCGGGGAGCTGTTTTTT.

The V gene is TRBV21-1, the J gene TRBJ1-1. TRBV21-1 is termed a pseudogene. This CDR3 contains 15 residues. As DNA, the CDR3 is TGTGCCAGCCGAAAAGGGGCCGCGGGTAAGCTTGAAGCTTTCTTT. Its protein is CASRKGAAGKLEAFF.

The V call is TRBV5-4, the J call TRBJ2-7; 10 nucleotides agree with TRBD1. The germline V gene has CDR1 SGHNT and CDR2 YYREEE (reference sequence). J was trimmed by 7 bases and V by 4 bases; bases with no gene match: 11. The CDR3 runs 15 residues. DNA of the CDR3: TGTGCCAGCAGCACCCCCGGGACAGGGGTGGGGGAGCAGTACTTC. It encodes CASSTPGTGVGEQYF.

CDR3: CASYVTPDWDYEQYF. Here the CDR3 DNA reads TGCGCCAGCTACGTTACCCCGGATTGGGACTACGAGCAGTACTTC. The chain is built from TRBV5-1 and TRBJ2-7; D remains unclear. The germline gives CDR1 SGHRS, CDR2 YFSETQ. The V and J ends lost 7 bases and 3 bases respectively, with 20 bases between them. The CDR3 length is 15 residues. Complete variable domain (other parts from reference TRBV5-1 and TRBJ2-7): KAGVTQTPRYLIKTRGQQVTLSCSPISGHRSVSWYQQTPGQGLQFLFEYFSETQRNKGNFPGRFSGRQFSNSRSEMNVSTLELGDSALYLCASYVTPDWDYEQYFGPGTRLTVT.

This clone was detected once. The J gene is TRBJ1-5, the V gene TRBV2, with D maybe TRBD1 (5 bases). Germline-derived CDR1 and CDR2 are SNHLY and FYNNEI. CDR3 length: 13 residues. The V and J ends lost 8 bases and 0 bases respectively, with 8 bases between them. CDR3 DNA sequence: TGTGCCAGCGGCAGGGATAGCAATCAGCCCCAGCATTTT. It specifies CASGRDSNQPQHF.

This chain's CDR3 is CASSVTGGTSYGYTF. The DNA of the CDR3 is TGCGCCAGCAGCGTTACCGGGGGCACATCCTATGGCTACACCTTC. This chain uses TRBV5-1 with TRBJ1-2, with D possibly matching TRBD1 (6 bases). This CDR3 comprises 15 residues. Per germline, CDR1 SGHRS and CDR2 YFSETQ. V lost 4 bases, J lost 4 bases, and 17 bases lay in between.

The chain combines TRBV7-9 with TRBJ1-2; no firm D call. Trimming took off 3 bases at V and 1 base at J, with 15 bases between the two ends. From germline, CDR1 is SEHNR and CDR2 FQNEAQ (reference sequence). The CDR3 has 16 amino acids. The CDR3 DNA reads TGTGCCAGCAGCTTCCACGGTCCTCTCGTTAACTATGGCTACACCTTC. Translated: CASSFHGPLVNYGYTF.

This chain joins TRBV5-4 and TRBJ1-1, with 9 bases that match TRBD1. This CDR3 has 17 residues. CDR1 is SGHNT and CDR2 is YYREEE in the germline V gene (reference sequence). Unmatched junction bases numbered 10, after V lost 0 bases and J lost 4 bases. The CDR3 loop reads CASSLGTGVRGGTEAFF. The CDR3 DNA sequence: TGTGCCAGCAGCTTGGGGACAGGGGTTAGGGGAGGCACTGAAGCTTTCTTT.

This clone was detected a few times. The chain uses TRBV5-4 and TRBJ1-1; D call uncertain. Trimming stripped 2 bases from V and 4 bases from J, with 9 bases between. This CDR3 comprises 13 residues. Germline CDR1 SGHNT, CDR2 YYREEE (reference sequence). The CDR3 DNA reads TGTGCCAGCAGCTTAAGAGGGAGCACTGAAGCTTTCTTT. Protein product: CASSLRGSTEAFF.

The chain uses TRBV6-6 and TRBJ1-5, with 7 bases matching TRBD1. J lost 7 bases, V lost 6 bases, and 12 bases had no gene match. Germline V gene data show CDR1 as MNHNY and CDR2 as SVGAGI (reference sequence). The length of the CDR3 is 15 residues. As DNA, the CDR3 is TGTGCCAGCAGCCAGGGCGGGACAGTAGGACAGCCCCAGCATTTT. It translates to CASSQGGTVGQPQHF.

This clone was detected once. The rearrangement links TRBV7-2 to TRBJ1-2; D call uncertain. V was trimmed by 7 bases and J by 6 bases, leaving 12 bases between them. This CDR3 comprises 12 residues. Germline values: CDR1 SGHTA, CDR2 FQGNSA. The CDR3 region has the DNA TGTGCCAGCAAGGTCGGAGCGAATGGCTACACCTTC. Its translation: CASKVGANGYTF. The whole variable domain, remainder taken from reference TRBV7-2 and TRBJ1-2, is GAGVSQSPSNKVTEKGKDVELRCDPISGHTALYWYRQSLGQGLEFLIYFQGNSAPDKSGLPSDRFSAERTGGSVSTLTIQRTQQEDSAVYLCASKVGANGYTFGSGTRLTVV.